Listed below are T cell receptor beta chains from one sample, sequenced in a study of cytomegalovirus exposure and HLA in healthy donors. Method: immunoSEQ multiplex PCR; TCRdb's copy keeps in-frame clones and lacks some. Of 130,000 to 150,000 clones detected, 70% to 85% appear once; the ten largest clones hold roughly 9.7%. The sample comprised PBMCs. The receptors shown here come from a woman between 55 and 75 years old in good health and CMV-seropositive. Both conserved end residues are part of each CDR3. The D gene is left open where the match is weak. Where a row states a size, it is once, few, many or the class of an expanded clone; other rows omit it.

V: TRBV29-1
size: NA
J: TRBJ2-1
D: TRBD2
CDR3: CSVRTSGINNEQFF
DNA: TGCAGCGTTCGGACTAGCGGGATCAACAATGAGCAGTTCTTC

V: TRBV6-5
size: NA
J: TRBJ1-2
D: TRBD1
CDR3: CASSYSDRVYGYTF
DNA: TGTGCCAGCAGTTACTCGGACAGGGTGTATGGCTACACCTTC

V: TRBV6-7
size: NA
J: TRBJ2-3
D: TRBD2
CDR3: CASSRTSGRWDTQYF
DNA: TGTGCCAGCAGCAGGACTAGCGGGAGGTGGGATACGCAGTATTTT

V: TRBV29-1
size: NA
J: TRBJ2-7
D: TRBD2
CDR3: CSVGTSGRGSYEQYF
DNA: TGCAGCGTTGGGACTAGCGGCCGGGGGTCCTACGAGCAGTACTTC

V: TRBV5-1
size: NA
J: TRBJ1-1
D: NA
CDR3: CASSWVPQGSDTEAFF
DNA: TGCGCCAGCAGCTGGGTCCCCCAGGGGTCGGACACTGAAGCTTTCTTT

V: TRBV18
size: NA
J: TRBJ2-1
D: TRBD2
CDR3: CASSPERLAGNNEQFF
DNA: TGTGCCAGCTCACCCGAACGACTAGCGGGAAACAATGAGCAGTTCTTC

V: TRBV4-3
size: NA
J: TRBJ2-7
D: TRBD2
CDR3: CASSQVLADSYEQYF
DNA: TGCGCCAGCAGCCAAGTACTAGCGGACTCCTACGAGCAGTACTTC

V: TRBV5-1
size: NA
J: TRBJ1-2
D: NA
CDR3: CASSGGTRYGYTF
DNA: TGCGCCAGCAGCGGCGGGACCCGTTATGGCTACACCTTC

V: TRBV27
size: NA
J: TRBJ1-1
D: NA
CDR3: CASRGPKASTEAFF
DNA: TGTGCCAGCAGGGGCCCAAAGGCTTCCACTGAAGCTTTCTTT

V: TRBV7-2
size: NA
J: TRBJ1-1
D: NA
CDR3: CASSFGGDLEAFF
DNA: TGTGCCAGCAGCTTCGGAGGGGACCTTGAAGCTTTCTTT

V: TRBV28
size: NA
J: TRBJ2-2
D: NA
CDR3: CASLRGNTGELFF
DNA: TGTGCCAGCCTCCGGGGGAACACCGGGGAGCTGTTTTTT

V: TRBV5-1
size: NA
J: TRBJ2-7
D: TRBD2
CDR3: CASSSLPSGSSYEQYF
DNA: TGCGCCAGCAGCTCCCTCCCTAGCGGGAGCTCCTACGAGCAGTACTTC

V: TRBV10-3
size: NA
J: TRBJ1-1
D: NA
CDR3: CAISGRDWDTEAFF
DNA: TGTGCCATCAGTGGGAGGGATTGGGACACTGAAGCTTTCTTT

V: TRBV14
size: NA
J: TRBJ1-1
D: NA
CDR3: CASSHVPGHQDEAFF
DNA: TGTGCCAGCAGCCACGTCCCGGGACATCAAGATGAAGCTTTCTTT

V: TRBV6-5
size: once
J: TRBJ1-1
D: NA
CDR3: CASSLGLLATEAFF
DNA: TGTGCCAGCAGCCTAGGACTGCTCGCCACTGAAGCTTTCTTT

V: TRBV18
size: NA
J: TRBJ2-3
D: TRBD2
CDR3: CASFRAGGVGTDTQYF
DNA: TGTGCCAGCTTCCGGGCGGGGGGCGTCGGCACAGATACGCAGTATTTT

V: TRBV2
size: NA
J: TRBJ2-5
D: NA
CDR3: CASSLQGKETQYF
DNA: TGTGCCAGCAGCCTACAGGGTAAAGAGACCCAGTACTTC

V: TRBV7-6
size: once
J: TRBJ1-1
D: TRBD1
CDR3: CASSLELRGQGLLNTEAFF
DNA: TGTGCCAGCAGCTTGGAACTTAGGGGACAGGGGCTTTTGAACACTGAAGCTTTCTTT

V: TRBV2
size: once
J: TRBJ1-1
D: TRBD1
CDR3: CASSAVTGYTEAFF
DNA: TGTGCCAGCAGTGCCGTGACAGGGTATACTGAAGCTTTCTTT

V: TRBV27
size: NA
J: TRBJ1-2
D: TRBD1
CDR3: CASRQDRGAGYTF
DNA: TGTGCCAGCAGACAGGACAGGGGGGCTGGCTACACCTTC

V: TRBV5-5
size: NA
J: TRBJ2-5
D: NA
CDR3: CASSLGGTGVTQYF
DNA: TGTGCCAGCAGCTTGGGAGGGACTGGGGTGACCCAGTACTTC

V: TRBV7-2
size: NA
J: TRBJ2-7
D: TRBD1
CDR3: CASSLDRAYEQYF
DNA: TGTGCCAGCAGCTTGGACAGGGCTTACGAGCAGTACTTC

V: TRBV5-6
size: NA
J: TRBJ2-7
D: NA
CDR3: CASAPKMAVSYEQYF
DNA: TGTGCCAGCGCTCCCAAAATGGCGGTCTCCTACGAGCAGTACTTC

V: TRBV28
size: few
J: TRBJ2-2
D: NA
CDR3: CASEGQPNTGELFF
DNA: TGTGCCAGCGAAGGACAGCCGAACACCGGGGAGCTGTTTTTT